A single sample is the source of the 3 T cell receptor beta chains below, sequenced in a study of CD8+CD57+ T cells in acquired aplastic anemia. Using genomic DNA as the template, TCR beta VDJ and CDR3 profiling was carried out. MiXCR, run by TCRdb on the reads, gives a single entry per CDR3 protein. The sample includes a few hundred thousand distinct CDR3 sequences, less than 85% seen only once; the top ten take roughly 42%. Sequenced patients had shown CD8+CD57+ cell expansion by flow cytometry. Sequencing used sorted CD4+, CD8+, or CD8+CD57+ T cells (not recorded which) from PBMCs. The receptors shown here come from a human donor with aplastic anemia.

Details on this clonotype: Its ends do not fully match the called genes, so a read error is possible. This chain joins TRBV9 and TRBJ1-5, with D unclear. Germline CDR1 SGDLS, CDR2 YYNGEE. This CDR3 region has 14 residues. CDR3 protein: CASSPIEPSQPLHF. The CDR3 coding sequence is TGCGCCAGCAGCCCGATAGAGCCGAGTCAGCCCTTGCATTTT.

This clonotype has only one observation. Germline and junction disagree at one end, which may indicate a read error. In DNA, the CDR3 is TGTGCCAGCAGCTTAGCGGGCGCCCCCGAGCAGTACGTCTTT. It translates to CASSLAGAPEQYVF. The rearrangement links TRBV7-2 to TRBJ2-3; D is undetermined. In germline, CDR1 is SGHTA, CDR2 FQGNSA. The CDR3 extends over 14 amino acids. The full variable domain, completed using reference TRBV7-2 and TRBJ2-3, is GAGVSQSPSNKVTEKGKDVELRCDPISGHTALYWYRQSLGQGLEFLIYFQGNSAPDKSGLPSDRFSAERTGGSVSTLTIQRTQQEDSAVYLCASSLAGAPEQYVFGPGTRLTVL.

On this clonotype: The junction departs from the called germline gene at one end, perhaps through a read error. Here the CDR3 reads CASSAVADPETFGF. For the CDR3, the DNA is TGTGCCAGCAGCGCAGTAGCAGATCCCGAGACCTTCGGGTTT. The chain is built from TRBV7-9 and TRBJ2-3, with D uncertain. Germline CDR1 and CDR2: SEHNR and FQNEAQ (reference sequence). The CDR3 is 14 amino acids.